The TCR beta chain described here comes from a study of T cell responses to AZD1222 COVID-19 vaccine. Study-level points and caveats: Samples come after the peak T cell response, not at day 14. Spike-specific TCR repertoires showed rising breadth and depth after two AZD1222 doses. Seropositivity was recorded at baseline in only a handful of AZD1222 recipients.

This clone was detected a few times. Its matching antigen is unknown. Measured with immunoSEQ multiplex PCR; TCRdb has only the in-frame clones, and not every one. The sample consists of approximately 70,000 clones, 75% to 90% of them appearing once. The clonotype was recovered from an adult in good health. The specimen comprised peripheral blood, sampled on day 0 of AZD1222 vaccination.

The CDR3 loop reads CASSESGNKYEQYF. The CDR3 DNA follows: TGTGCCAGCAGTGAATCAGGGAACAAATACGAGCAGTACTTC. This rearrangement joins TRBV6-1 to TRBJ2-7; tentative D call: TRBD1 (5 bases). Germline V CDR1 and CDR2: MNHNS, SASEGT. CDR3 size: 14 residues. Between the trimmed V and J ends, which lost 2 bases and 4 bases, there was a span of 12 bases.